This T cell receptor beta chain was captured by sequencing in a study of T cells after posttransplantation cyclophosphamide (TCRdb year 2016). Context from the whole study: T cell repertoire reconstitution was tracked by TRB sequencing after myeloablative bone marrow transplantation in which posttransplantation cyclophosphamide was used as GVHD prophylaxis. Antigen receptor sequencing was done on samples from some 34 PTCy-treated patients and from approximately 15 related bone marrow donors of those patients. Blood from every one of the roughly 33 PTCy patients who had 1-year posttransplant specimens underwent TRB sequencing. In 3 patients, TRB sequencing was also performed on up to 3 more blood samples taken 2 to 5.2 years after transplant, and in a handful of patients, pretransplant blood was also TRB-sequenced. Because TRA and TRB clonality were tightly correlated in 9 samples, subsequent TCR analyses were focused on TRB only. Public TRB sequences were queried against a database of over 3,000 sequences associated with responses to pathogens, tumor antigens, self-antigens and alloantigens. Results and caveats for the whole study, not just this receptor: Donor-recipient similarity was low at 1-2 months but rose over the first year, and later blood repertoires were often dominated by donor CD8+ memory clones. Across fewer than 55 patients, TRB clonality was highly associated with recipient CMV seropositivity and CMV reactivation, and PTCy diversity was similar to diversity in CNI/methotrexate controls. The TRB repertoires of T cells infiltrating skin or GI tract showed only limited overlap with the TRB repertoires of T cells in blood.

TRB sequencing used genomic DNA with the immunoSEQ assay at survey resolution or the hsTCRB kit. Per the original workflow: The immunoSEQ software was used for initial read processing, and the LymphoSeq R package was used for repertoire analyses. Clonality was calculated as 1 minus normalized Shannon entropy, and the Gini coefficient was also calculated for each TRB dataset. To infer phenotypes in unsorted samples, TRB sequences from sorted subsets of the recipient or donor were mapped onto the unsorted samples of the same recipient. TCRdb stores this immuneACCESS table with in-frame sequences only. Part of the clones is absent; in the studies checked, under half of the shortfall reflects unresolved V genes, and no reason is known for the rest. The V and J calls and clone size are taken from that table; D and trimming were inferred from the DNA. For this sample there are 66,000 or so clones; 90% to 95% appear just once. 2.5% to 3% of the sample rests with the top ten.

As for this clone: Its antigen is not yet known. No quality values exist for individual bases; no much larger clone is one base distant.

On the day of marrow donation, related bone marrow donors gave peripheral blood samples. Mononuclear cells from peripheral blood and bone marrow were separated by Ficoll-Hypaque density centrifugation and then cryopreserved. From the germline V gene, CDR1 is MDHEN and CDR2 is SYDVKM. Trimming removed 5 bases from V and 0 bases from J; the gene matches leave 5 bases unexplained. Inclusive of the bounding cysteine and phenylalanine, the CDR3 is 15 residues long. CDR3 DNA is the only sequence kept; it has 45 bases, read in frame from the first base. The TCR sequence derives from a woman aged 30 to 39 in good health and a related stem cell transplant donor. The sequencing sample was made of PBMCs. The sequence joins TRBV28 to TRBJ2-7; TRBD1 aligns with 9 central bases. This receptor has the CDR3 CASSTGTGTSYEQYF. At the DNA level, the sequence is TGTGCCAGCAGTACCGGGACAGGGACCTCCTACGAGCAGTACTTC.